The clone carrying this T cell receptor (beta chain) was seen only a few times. Its specificity is unknown. These data come from a study of beta chain features in type 1 diabetes. Study summary: All samples together contributed 107,917,701 sorted cells for examination. Study results and caveats: For Type 1 diabetes patients, all four CD4+ subsets carried TCRB CDR3s that were moderately but significantly shorter.

A CD45RO/CCR7/CD25/CD127/CD95/CD27 panel sorted naive, central memory, regulatory and stem cell-like memory CD4+ cells. The CDR3 length is 17 residues. V was clipped by 6 bases and J by 0 bases; unmatched bases: 9. CDR1 and CDR2 (germline): SQVTM, ANQGSEA. TCRB transcripts that were expressed got sequenced, as all of the isolated RNA had been reverse transcribed. This table comes from immunoSEQ multiplex PCR, and its TCRdb copy is limited to in-frame clones, with some not included. The table lists a few hundred thousand clones, roughly 12% of them singletons. Specimen: naive CD4+ T cells from blood. The clonotype originates from a woman aged 18-29 years with type 1 diabetes. This chain uses TRBV29-1 with TRBJ2-1, with TRBD2 matching 12 bases. CDR3 nucleotide sequence: TGCAGCGTCCTAGCGGGAGGGCCGGGTAGCTCCTACAATGAGCAGTTCTTC. Translation gives CSVLAGGPGSSYNEQFF.